The T cell receptor (beta chain) under discussion was sequenced for a study of regulatory T cells in long-lasting Graves disease. Notes on the study in general: Between persistent patients, about 2,700 public clonotypes were shared, exceeding the approximately 900 shared between new patients.

Libraries of TCR beta came from iRepertoire HTBI primers plus Arm-PCR of CDR3 regions. TCRdb analysed the multiplex PCR reads with MiXCR anew, one entry per CDR3 protein. The data contain 530,000 or so distinct CDR3 sequences, about 16% of them singletons. Time point here: newly diagnosed GD, antithyroid drugs for less than 3 months. From PBMCs, RNA was extracted and then used to make the TCR library. Per germline, CDR1 SEHNR and CDR2 FQNEAQ (reference sequence). The CDR3 extends over 14 amino acids. V shed 7 bases and J shed 1 base, with 10 bases lying between them. On this clonotype itself: Its antigen is undetermined.

The same sample was also used in a study of T cells in Graves' hyperthyroidism and ophthalmopathy.

The specimen was peripheral blood mononuclear cells (PBMCs), collected at new diagnosis, from a patient treated with antithyroid drugs. This clonotype was sampled from a man aged 18 to 29 with Graves disease. The chain is built from TRBV7-9 and TRBJ2-2; D gene unclear. The DNA for the CDR3 is TGTGCCAGCACCAAACTCGGGAACACCGGGGAGCTGTTTTTT. This codes for CASTKLGNTGELFF.